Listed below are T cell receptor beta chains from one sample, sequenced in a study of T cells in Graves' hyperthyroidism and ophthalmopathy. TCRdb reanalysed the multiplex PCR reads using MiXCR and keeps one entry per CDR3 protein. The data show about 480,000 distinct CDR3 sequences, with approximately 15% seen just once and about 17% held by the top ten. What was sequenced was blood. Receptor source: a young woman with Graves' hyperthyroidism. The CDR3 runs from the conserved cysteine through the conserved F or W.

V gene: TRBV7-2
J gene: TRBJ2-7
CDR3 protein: CASSLDQRGYEQYF

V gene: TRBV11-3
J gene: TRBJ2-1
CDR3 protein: CASSPGYSGDEQFF

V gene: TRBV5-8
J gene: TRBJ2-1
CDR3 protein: CASSLVGGVFYDNEQFF

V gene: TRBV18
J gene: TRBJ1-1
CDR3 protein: CASSLSDRDTEAFF

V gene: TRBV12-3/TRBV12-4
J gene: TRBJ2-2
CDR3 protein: CASSPSSGRGNTGELFF

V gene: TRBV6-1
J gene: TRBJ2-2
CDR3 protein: CASSPTGTENTGELFF

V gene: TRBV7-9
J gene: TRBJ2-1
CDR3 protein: CASSGGGSPYNEQFF

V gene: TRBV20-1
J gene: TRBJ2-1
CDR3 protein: CSASWILDNEQFF

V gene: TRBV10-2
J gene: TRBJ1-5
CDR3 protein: CASGDRALNQPQHF

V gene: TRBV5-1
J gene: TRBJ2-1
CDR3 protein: CASFPGSTYNEQFF

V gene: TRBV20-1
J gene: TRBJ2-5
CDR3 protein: CSADDTQQETQYF

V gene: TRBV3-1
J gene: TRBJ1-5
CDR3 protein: CASSQDWSGSQPQHF

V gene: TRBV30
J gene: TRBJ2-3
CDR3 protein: CAWSRREGLTDTQYF

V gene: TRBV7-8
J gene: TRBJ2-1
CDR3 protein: CASSSRGTRRQFF